The present TCR beta chain was sequenced within a study of human T cells and chemical hapten exposure. A single record per CDR3 protein comes from TCRdb applying MiXCR to the RACE reads. The data hold about 98,000 distinct CDR3 sequences, with more than 10% observed a single time. Indicated time point: pre-sensitization, week 0. Stated treatment: therapeutic diphenylcyclopropenone sensitization with weekly scalp DPC. Sequences were derived from whole blood, sampled in connection with sensitization to the hapten diphenylcyclopropenone (DPC). The clonotype comes from a woman aged 60-75 years with alopecia areata. Some clones in this sample may be carry-over from other donors' samples.

The CDR3 here is CASSSPSGGSSYNEQFF. CDR3 bases: TGTGCCAGCAGTTCCCCTTCGGGGGGGAGCTCCTACAATGAGCAGTTCTTC. The chain couples TRBV5-4 to TRBJ2-1; TRBD2 matches 8 bases. The CDR3 runs 17 residues. Germline assignment: CDR1 SGHNT and CDR2 YYREEE (reference sequence). The ends lost 5 bases at V and 0 bases at J; junction bases unmatched: 10.